The entry below describes one T cell receptor beta chain. The data originate from a study of T cell responses to AZD1222 COVID-19 vaccine. Profiling relied on immunoSEQ multiplex PCR, and the TCRdb table lists in-frame clones only, not all of them. The table lists approximately 110,000 clones, under 90% of them singletons. After removal of 4 bases from V and 8 bases from J, the junction contained 10 bases not matched to a gene. Germline CDR1 is SEHNR and CDR2 is FQNEAQ (reference sequence). The CDR3 runs 15 residues. Sequencing used peripheral blood, obtained on day 0 of AZD1222 vaccination. The chain carries TRBV7-9 and TRBJ1-4; 7 bases fit TRBD1. This TCR derives from an adult in good health. The CDR3 here is CASSSPTGVGEKLFF. The CDR3 DNA is TGTGCCAGCAGCTCACCTACAGGGGTGGGGGAAAAACTGTTTTTT. The full variable domain, with the rest looked up from reference TRBV7-9 and TRBJ1-4, is DTGVSQNPRHKITKRGQNVTFRCDPISEHNRLYWYRQTLGQGPEFLTYFQNEAQLEKSRLLSDRFSAERPKGSFSTLEIQRTEQGDSAMYLCASSSPTGVGEKLFFGSGTQLSVL.